The rows below give T cell receptor beta chains drawn from one sample of a study of blood T cell repertoires in COVID-19. Clones were sequenced by immunoSEQ multiplex PCR, and TCRdb holds only the in-frame ones, with some missing. The table records about 100,000 clones, roughly nine tenths of them present only once. The source material was peripheral blood. The receptors stem from a man aged 45-65 years with active COVID-19. Each CDR3 is given without its conserved first and last residue.

>TRBJ2-1|TRBV2
ASSDRPQGEQF
>TRBJ1-1|TRBV6-1
ASSEGGRTEAF
>TRBJ2-3|TRBV9
ASSSRTGGTDTQY
>TRBJ1-5|TRBV5-6
ASSSGGRGGNQPQH
>TRBJ2-7|TRBV29-1
SVAGGQYEQY
>TRBJ2-1|TRBV4-2
ASSQDRLSHEQF
>TRBJ1-2|TRBV27
ASSNRGHGYT
>TRBJ2-2|TRBV6-5
ASMPGSIPFGELF
>TRBJ1-1|TRBV3-1/TRBV3-2
ASSQAGQGRAF
>TRBJ2-7|TRBV4-2
ASSQEGRLAGGPYEQY
>TRBJ1-3|TRBV11-2
ASSPVTGGNTIY
>TRBJ1-2|TRBV6-1
ASSELVRDSNYGYT
>TRBJ2-5|TRBV7-2
ASSLWGVGETQY
>TRBJ1-1|TRBV5-1
ASRPNPTVNTEAF
>TRBJ2-2|TRBV6-8
ASCLAGEAGELF
>TRBJ2-5|TRBV3-1/TRBV3-2
ASSLLGGTREETQY
>TRBJ2-6|TRBV5-6
ASSLASVSGANVLT
>TRBJ2-4|TRBV5-1
ASSLYGTGAAKNIQY
>TRBJ2-2|TRBV5-1
ASSLVTGWANTGELF
>TRBJ2-5|TRBV11-3
ASSLGRTSGGIQETQY
>TRBJ2-3|TRBV2
GRSTGGQSDTQY
>TRBJ1-5|TRBV19
ASSTGTGRNNQPQH
>TRBJ1-6|TRBV6-6
ASSPGEGINSPLH
>TRBJ2-5|TRBV5-6
ASSLEIAEPARETQY
>TRBJ1-1|TRBV30
AWREGNTEAF
>TRBJ1-6|TRBV10-3
AISNPPGTAKRNSPLH
>TRBJ1-2|TRBV11-2
ASSSDRVYGYT
>TRBJ2-1|TRBV6-4
ASSARFSSYNEQF
>TRBJ2-1|TRBV13
ASSLSGRNEQF
>TRBJ1-4|TRBV14
ASSQFPQGRVF
>TRBJ2-1|TRBV27
ASSRGQPNEQF
>TRBJ2-7|TRBV7-8
ASSLGAIQAIEQY
>TRBJ1-2|TRBV6-5
ASSYSRREIGNGYT
>TRBJ2-7|TRBV5-4
ASSLGHLYEQY
>TRBJ1-3|TRBV2
ASSVGVGNTIY
>TRBJ2-7|TRBV5-3
ARSLGQDTYEQY
>TRBJ1-2|TRBV3-1/TRBV3-2
ASSPGAGYGYT
>TRBJ2-1|TRBV3-1/TRBV3-2
ASTGLAGRGEQF
>TRBJ2-2|TRBV25-1
ASSEGTGIYTGELF
>TRBJ2-7|TRBV28
ASSTPGGTTYEQY
>TRBJ1-4|TRBV6-5
ASGDSLREKLF
>TRBJ2-1|TRBV4-1
ASSQDFRDNEQF
>TRBJ2-7|TRBV10-2
ASRVQGAFYEQY
>TRBJ2-1|TRBV5-6
ASSVRLAGDNEQF
>TRBJ2-1|TRBV9
ASSVEVGGSGREQF